The 24 T cell receptor beta chains reported below all come from one sample, sequenced in a study of T cell responses to AZD1222 COVID-19 vaccine. Libraries were prepared by immunoSEQ multiplex PCR; TCRdb keeps only in-frame clonotypes and omits some of them. Altogether about 83,000 clones are present, 88% being singletons, with the ten largest covering roughly 4.5%. The sequencing here drew on peripheral blood, taken on day 0 of MenACWY control vaccination. All receptors come from an adult in good health.

The gene calls are TRBV3-1 (or the pseudogene TRBV3-2) and TRBJ1-3, with D possibly TRBD1 on 6 matching bases. CDR3 length: 14 amino acids. Germline CDR1 and CDR2: LGHDT and YNNKEL (reference sequence). Trimming shortened V by 6 bases and J by 3 bases, and 12 bases separated the two germline ends. The CDR3 reads CASSQQGYGNTIYF. The CDR3 nucleotides read TGTGCCAGCAGTCAACAGGGTTATGGAAACACCATATATTTT.

The rearrangement links TRBV5-6 to TRBJ1-5; D not resolved. CDR1 is SGHDT and CDR2 is YYEEEE in the germline V gene. V lost 0 bases and J lost 3, with 7 bases in between. The CDR3 consists of 14 residues. This CDR3 is CASSLGRSNQPQHF. CDR3 sequence (DNA): TGTGCCAGCAGCTTGGGCAGGTCCAATCAGCCCCAGCATTTT. Full variable domain (missing parts from reference TRBV5-6 and TRBJ1-5): DAGVTQSPTHLIKTRGQQVTLRCSPKSGHDTVSWYQQALGQGPQFIFQYYEEEERQRGNFPDRFSGHQFPNYSSELNVNALLLGDSALYLCASSLGRSNQPQHFGDGTRLSIL.

This chain links TRBV6-5 with TRBJ2-7; TRBD1 agrees at 8 bases. The germline V gene has CDR1 MNHEY and CDR2 SVGAGI. V shed 6 bases and J 6 bases; nucleotides not matched to a gene: 10. This CDR3 region has 14 residues. In DNA form, the CDR3 reads TGTGCCAGCAGCCCGACAGGGGTGGGAGGCGAGCAGTACTTC. Its translation: CASSPTGVGGEQYF.

The rearrangement uses TRBV5-1 and TRBJ2-7; TRBD2 matches 11 bases. CDR1 SGHRS and CDR2 YFSETQ come from the germline V gene. CDR3 length equals 15 residues. V lost 0 bases and J lost 3; bases outside the gene matches: 2. CDR3 coding DNA: TGCGCCAGCAGCTTGGGGACTAGCGGGTACTACGAGCAGTACTTC. As protein: CASSLGTSGYYEQYF.

The chain employs TRBV30 and TRBJ2-3; TRBD2 matches at 10 bases. In germline, CDR1 is GTSNPN, CDR2 SVGIG (reference sequence). J gave up 1 base and V 7 bases, and 11 bases lay outside the gene matches. The CDR3 contains 16 residues. The CDR3 coding sequence is TGTGCCTCCCCCCAGGTAGCGGGAGGCCGCACAGATACGCAGTATTTT. Its translation is CASPQVAGGRTDTQYF.

The chain's CDR3 is CASSVGQGKGNQPQHF. For the CDR3, the DNA is TGTGCCAGCAGTGTCGGCCAGGGGAAAGGCAATCAGCCCCAGCATTTT. The genes are TRBV2 and TRBJ1-5, with a possible D match to TRBD1 (6 bases). The germline CDR1 and CDR2 sequences are SNHLY and FYNNEI. The CDR3 has 16 residues. V was pared by 4 bases and J by 2 bases, with 15 bases between.

The CDR3 region has the DNA TGTGCCAGCAGCCTCGACAGGGGCTATGGCTACACCTTC. It yields the protein CASSLDRGYGYTF. The chain employs TRBV11-2 and TRBJ1-2, with TRBD1 matching 8 bases. Germline CDR1 and CDR2: SGHAT and FQNNGV. J gave up 4 bases and V 5 bases, and 3 bases lay outside the gene matches. The CDR3 is 13 residues long. Variable domain in full (rest from reference TRBV11-2 and TRBJ1-2): EAGVAQSPRYKIIEKRQSVAFWCNPISGHATLYWYQQILGQGPKLLIQFQNNGVVDDSQLPKDRFSAERLKGVDSTLKIQPAKLEDSAVYLCASSLDRGYGYTFGSGTRLTVV.

This clone is medium-sized. The chain employs TRBV7-9 and TRBJ2-7; D is possibly TRBD1 (6 bases). With 4 bases removed from V and 1 base from J, the gap between germline ends came to 8 bases. The germline CDR1 and CDR2 sequences are SEHNR and FQNEAQ (reference sequence). There are 13 residues in the CDR3. The CDR3 is CASSSQGSYEQYF. The DNA for the CDR3 is TGTGCCAGCAGCTCCCAGGGGTCCTACGAGCAGTACTTC.

The chain uses TRBV19 and TRBJ1-5; D gene uncertain. V was trimmed by 1 base and J by 6 bases, leaving 7 bases between them. The germline V gene encodes CDR1 LNHDA and CDR2 SQIVND (reference sequence). This CDR3 is 13 amino acids long. The CDR3 protein is CASSIGSGQPQHF. Here the CDR3 DNA reads TGTGCCAGTAGTATAGGGAGCGGTCAGCCCCAGCATTTT.

The V and J genes are TRBV9 and TRBJ2-7, with 7 bases lining up with TRBD2. The CDR3 spans 15 residues. Germline lookup yields CDR1 SGDLS and CDR2 YYNGEE. J lost 2 bases, V lost 3 bases, and 8 bases had no gene match. CDR3 sequence reads: CASSGQTSLPYEQYF. The CDR3 region has the DNA TGTGCCAGCAGCGGACAGACTAGCCTCCCCTACGAGCAGTACTTC.

The CDR3 loop reads CASSSDQNTEAFF. The DNA for the CDR3 is TGTGCCAGCAGCTCGGACCAGAACACTGAAGCTTTCTTT. The genes are TRBV11-3 and TRBJ1-1; D is uncertain. Trimming pared 4 bases from V and 1 base from J, leaving 7 bases between. Germline V CDR1 and CDR2: SGHNT, YENEEA. The CDR3 extends over 13 amino acids. Looking up the rest from reference TRBV11-3 and TRBJ1-1 gives the full variable domain: EAGVVQSPRYKIIEKKQPVAFWCNPISGHNTLYWYLQNLGQGPELLIRYENEEAVDDSQLPKDRFSAERLKGVDSTLKIQPAELGDSAVYLCASSSDQNTEAFFGQGTRLTVV.

CDR3 coding DNA: TGTGCCAGCAGCGCGGGACAGCTGATGAACACTGAAGCTTTCTTT. Translating gives CASSAGQLMNTEAFF. This chain connects TRBV7-9 to TRBJ1-1; 7 nucleotides align to TRBD1. The V gene's germline CDR1 is SEHNR and CDR2 FQNEAQ (reference sequence). The CDR3 consists of 15 residues. With V trimmed by 5 bases and J by 0 bases, 6 bases remained unmatched.

V is TRBV15 and J is TRBJ2-3, with 7 bases aligning to TRBD2. CDR1 and CDR2 from the germline V gene are LNHNV and YYDKDF (reference sequence). CDR3 length equals 17 residues. The V segment lost 0 bases and the J segment 1 base; nucleotides outside the gene matches: 7. CDR3: CATSRDLMGRGTDTQYF. The CDR3 DNA follows: TGTGCCACCAGCAGAGATTTAATGGGGAGGGGCACAGATACGCAGTATTTT.

This rearrangement joins TRBV7-9 to TRBJ1-2; no clear D. Germline V gives CDR1 SEHNR, CDR2 FQNEAQ (reference sequence). The germline V and J ends were trimmed by 5 bases and 0 bases, with 10 bases remaining between them. The CDR3 contains 14 residues. The CDR3 protein is CASSPRSTNYGYTF. CDR3 bases: TGTGCCAGCAGCCCACGGTCCACTAACTATGGCTACACCTTC.

DNA of the CDR3: TGCAGCGTTTCGGACAATAACTATGGCTACACCTTC. Translated: CSVSDNNYGYTF. The chain uses TRBV29-1 and TRBJ1-2; tentatively, D is TRBD1 (5 bases). CDR1 and CDR2 (germline): SQVTM, ANQGSEA. V was cut by 5 bases and J by 1 base, with 8 bases left in between. The CDR3 length is 12 residues.

The rearrangement joins TRBV3-1 (or the pseudogene TRBV3-2) to TRBJ2-1; D is perhaps TRBD1 (5 bases). The CDR3 runs to 16 residues. V was cut by 0 bases and J by 1 base, with 10 bases left in between. The germline gives CDR1 LGHDT, CDR2 YNNKEL (reference sequence). The CDR3 DNA is TGTGCCAGCAGCCAAGATAGCAGGGAATCCTACAATGAGCAGTTCTTC. Translation gives CASSQDSRESYNEQFF.

J is TRBJ2-3 and V is TRBV4-3; 14 nucleotides align to TRBD2. CDR3 length equals 18 residues. The V segment lost 0 bases and the J segment 2 bases; nucleotides outside the gene matches: 4. Germline V gene lookup returns CDR1 LGHNA and CDR2 YSLEER. CDR3 bases: TGCGCCAGCAGCCAAGATGGGACTAGCGGGAGAATCACAGATACGCAGTATTTT. Residues: CASSQDGTSGRITDTQYF.

This sequence joins TRBV27 and TRBJ2-1, with D uncertain. The germline V and J ends were trimmed by 5 bases and 0 bases, with 8 bases remaining between them. The germline CDR1 and CDR2 sequences are MNHEY and SMNVEV (reference sequence). This CDR3 has 14 residues. The CDR3 DNA is TGTGCCAGCAGTAGGGTTAGCTCCTACAATGAGCAGTTCTTC. This gives the protein CASSRVSSYNEQFF.

This chain connects TRBV6-5 to TRBJ2-7, with D hard to call. Deletions cut 0 bases from V and 3 bases from J, with 9 bases between. The CDR3 is made up of 14 amino acids. Germline loops: CDR1 MNHEY, CDR2 SVGAGI. The CDR3 nucleotides are TGTGCCAGCAGTTACTCAGAGGCGCGCTACGAGCAGTACTTC. Protein product: CASSYSEARYEQYF.

This clone was seen just once. The CDR3 loop reads CASSSRGEPGGGYTF. In nucleotides, the CDR3 is TGTGCCAGCAGCTCGCGTGGGGAACCTGGCGGCGGCTACACCTTC. The rearrangement joins TRBV7-9 to TRBJ1-2; D call uncertain. CDR1 SEHNR and CDR2 FQNEAQ come from the germline V gene (reference sequence). V was pared by 4 bases and J by 8 bases, with 20 bases between. The CDR3 totals 15 residues.

The chain links TRBV6-2 or TRBV6-3 to TRBJ2-7; D may be TRBD2 (5 bases). The CDR3 is made up of 14 amino acids. The ends were cut back, 4 bases at V and 0 bases at J, with 10 bases in the middle. Germline V gene lookup returns CDR1 MNHEY and CDR2 SVGEGT. CDR3 in DNA: TGTGCCAGCAGTTCACTAGGGATCTCCTACGAGCAGTACTTC. Translating it yields CASSSLGISYEQYF.

The rearrangement joins TRBV3-1 (or the pseudogene TRBV3-2) to TRBJ2-7, with 9 bases lining up with TRBD2. V was pared by 3 bases and J by 2 bases, with 5 bases of the junction left unmatched. The CDR3 runs to 15 residues. Germline V gene data show CDR1 as LGHDT and CDR2 as YNNKEL (reference sequence). In DNA, the CDR3 is TGTGCCAGCAGCCAGGGTCCTAGCGGGGCCTACGAGCAGTACTTC. It translates to CASSQGPSGAYEQYF.

V is TRBV28 and J is TRBJ1-1; D remains unclear. The CDR3 loop spans 11 amino acids. V was clipped by 3 bases and J by 5 bases, with 4 bases between them. CDR1 is MDHEN and CDR2 is SYDVKM in the germline V gene. The CDR3 DNA reads TGTGCCAGCAGTTTGATAACTGAAGCTTTCTTT. Translating it yields CASSLITEAFF.

The CDR3 DNA reads as TGTGCCAGCGGGTCACAGAACACTGAAGCTTTCTTT. Protein product: CASGSQNTEAFF. The chain carries TRBV9 and TRBJ1-1, with D unclear. CDR1 is SGDLS and CDR2 is YYNGEE in the germline V gene. Trimming removed 7 bases from V and 1 base from J, with 8 bases in between. The CDR3 sequence is 12 residues long. Full variable domain (rest looked up from reference TRBV9 and TRBJ1-1): DSGVTQTPKHLITATGQRVTLRCSPRSGDLSVYWYQQSLDQGLQFLIQYYNGEERAKGNILERFSAQQFPDLHSELNLSSLELGDSALYFCASGSQNTEAFFGQGTRLTVV.